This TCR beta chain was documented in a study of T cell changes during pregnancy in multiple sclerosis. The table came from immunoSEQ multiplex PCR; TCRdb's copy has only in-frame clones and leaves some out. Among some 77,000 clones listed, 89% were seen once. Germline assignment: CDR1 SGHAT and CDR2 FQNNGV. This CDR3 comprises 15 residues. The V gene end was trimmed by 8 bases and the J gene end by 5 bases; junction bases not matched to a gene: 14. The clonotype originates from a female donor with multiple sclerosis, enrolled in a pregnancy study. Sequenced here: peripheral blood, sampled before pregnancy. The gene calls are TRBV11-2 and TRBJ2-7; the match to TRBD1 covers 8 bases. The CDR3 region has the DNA TGTGCCAGCCACCTCACGGCAGGGGGCTTCCACGAGCAGTACTTC. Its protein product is CASHLTAGGFHEQYF. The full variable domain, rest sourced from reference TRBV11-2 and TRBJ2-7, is EAGVAQSPRYKIIEKRQSVAFWCNPISGHATLYWYQQILGQGPKLLIQFQNNGVVDDSQLPKDRFSAERLKGVDSTLKIQPAKLEDSAVYLCASHLTAGGFHEQYFGPGTRLTVT.